Presented here are 29 T cell receptor beta chains from one specimen sequenced in a study of T cell responses to AZD1222 COVID-19 vaccine. Here immunoSEQ multiplex PCR was the method, and the copy in TCRdb shows in-frame clones only, minus some. Of roughly 100,000 clones in the sample, around nine tenths were seen once. Here the sequenced sample was peripheral blood, taken 28 days after the second dose of the MenACWY control vaccine. The source is an adult who received the MenACWY meningococcal vaccine as a control.

The V and J genes are TRBV29-1 and TRBJ2-2, with 10 bases fitting TRBD2. The CDR3 spans 14 residues. The junction had 8 bases not matched to a gene; V was cut back by 6 bases and J by 7 bases. Germline V CDR1 and CDR2: SQVTM, ANQGSEA. The CDR3 DNA reads as TGCAGCGTGGGGGCTAGCGGGGGTAGCGGGGAGCTGTTTTTT. Amino acid sequence: CSVGASGGSGELFF.

The rearrangement links TRBV6-6 to TRBJ2-1, with 11 bases identical to TRBD1. J was trimmed by 7 bases and V by 6 bases; bases with no gene match: 5. The CDR3 totals 14 residues. Germline CDR1 is MNHNY and CDR2 is SVGAGI (reference sequence). As DNA, the CDR3 is TGTGCCAGCAGATGGACAGGGGGCTCGAATGAGCAGTTCTTC. It translates to CASRWTGGSNEQFF.

The genes are TRBV29-1 and TRBJ2-7; perhaps TRBD2 as D (6 bases). Trimming stripped 6 bases from V and 0 bases from J, with 9 bases between. Germline CDR1 SQVTM, CDR2 ANQGSEA. CDR3 length: 12 amino acids. This chain's CDR3 is CSVTRDSYEQYF. The DNA of the CDR3 is TGCAGCGTGACTAGAGACTCCTACGAGCAGTACTTC.

This chain joins TRBV3-1 (or the pseudogene TRBV3-2) and TRBJ2-7, with 8 bases matching TRBD2. The CDR3 is made up of 15 amino acids. Trimming took 4 bases from V and 0 from J; bases not matched to a gene: 5. Germline V gives CDR1 LGHDT, CDR2 YNNKEL (reference sequence). The CDR3 DNA reads as TGTGCCAGCAGCCCCCTGCGGGGGGCCTCCTACGAGCAGTACTTC. Translating gives CASSPLRGASYEQYF.

The chain recombines TRBV6-6 with TRBJ1-3; a weak D match, TRBD1 (6 bases). Germline CDR1 and CDR2: MNHNY and SVGAGI (reference sequence). Trimming cost V 7 bases and J 4 bases, with 11 bases left between them. The CDR3 extends over 13 amino acids. CDR3: CASKTGSGNTIYF. CDR3 nucleotide sequence: TGTGCCAGCAAAACAGGGTCAGGAAACACCATATATTTT.

CDR3 sequence (DNA): TGCGCCAGCAGTCAAGGAGGACAGGGGGAAGGTTCACCCCTCCACTTT. It translates to CASSQGGQGEGSPLHF. V is TRBV23-1 and J is TRBJ1-6; 10 nucleotides match TRBD1. TRBV23-1 is an ORF; its function is uncertain. The junction had 7 bases not matched to a gene; V was cut back by 2 bases and J by 9 bases. This CDR3 contains 16 residues.

V is TRBV5-1 and J is TRBJ2-7, with D unresolved. V was shortened by 0 bases and J by 5 bases, with 15 bases between the two germline ends. The CDR3 has 15 residues. Germline CDR1 SGHRS, CDR2 YFSETQ. As DNA, the CDR3 is TGCGCCAGCAGCTTGGGATCAGCTCCACCGGACGAGCAGTACTTC. Translating gives CASSLGSAPPDEQYF.

This clone has a single count. Here the CDR3 reads CASSVVVEHSTDTQYF. CDR3 DNA sequence: TGTGCCAGCAGCGTAGTTGTGGAACATAGCACAGATACGCAGTATTTT. J is TRBJ2-3 and V is TRBV9; D unclear. Germline V gives CDR1 SGDLS, CDR2 YYNGEE. The V gene lost 0 bases and the J gene lost 0 bases, with 11 bases spanning the gap. The CDR3 is 16 residues long.

CDR3 DNA: TGCAGTGCTAGTGGTGGGCCCCGCTACGAGCAGTACTTC. Its translation: CSASGGPRYEQYF. V gene TRBV20-1 combines with J gene TRBJ2-7, with unresolved D. The CDR3 is made up of 13 amino acids. Germline V gives CDR1 DFQATT, CDR2 SNEGSKA (reference sequence). Trimming shortened V by 3 bases and J by 3 bases, and 12 bases separated the two germline ends.

As regards this clone: One end of the junction is discordant with germline, which a read error may explain. The chain is built from TRBV7-7 and TRBJ2-2; D is tentatively TRBD1 or TRBD2 (5 bases each). The CDR3 extends over 15 amino acids. The germline gives CDR1 SSHAT, CDR2 FNYEAQ (reference sequence). As DNA, the CDR3 is TGTGCTAGCAGCCTGCAGGGACCCGGAACCGGGGAGCTGTTTTTT. It specifies CASSLQGPGTGELFF.

This clone appeared a few times. This chain connects TRBV15 to TRBJ1-5; 11 bases agree with TRBD1. V dropped 9 bases and J dropped 0; count of bases not matched to a gene: 7. The CDR3 length is 16 residues. Germline values: CDR1 LNHNV, CDR2 YYDKDF (reference sequence). The CDR3 DNA reads as TGTGCCACTCGGACAGGGGGCGGCCATAGCAATCAGCCCCAGCATTTT. Amino acids: CATRTGGGHSNQPQHF.

The sample holds one count of this clone. The gene calls are TRBV7-2 and TRBJ2-7, with 7 bases lining up with TRBD2. The V and J ends lost 1 base and 5 bases, in that order; junction bases with no gene match: 5. The length of the CDR3 is 14 residues. Germline V CDR1 and CDR2: SGHTA, FQGNSA. CDR3 DNA sequence: TGTGCCAGCAGCTTAGAGGCGGGGGACCACGAGCAGTACTTC. Encoded protein: CASSLEAGDHEQYF.

Details on this clone: Different DNA sequences within this sample yield the same CDR3. The CDR3: CASSFRGGYTF. CDR3 nucleotides: TGTGCCAGCAGCTTCAGGGGTGGCTACACCTTC. The chain recombines TRBV11-2 with TRBJ1-2; a possible D gene is TRBD1 (6 bases). The CDR3 is 11 residues long. Germline CDR1 reads SGHAT; CDR2 reads FQNNGV. Trimming took off 3 bases at V and 7 bases at J, with 6 bases between the two ends.

The rearrangement joins TRBV24-1 to TRBJ2-5; D is perhaps TRBD2 (6 bases). Trimming stripped 5 bases from V and 1 base from J, with 16 bases between. The CDR3 has 16 residues. Germline V gives CDR1 KGHDR, CDR2 SFDVKD. The CDR3 spells CATSVGTSGGQETQYF. The CDR3 coding sequence is TGTGCCACCAGTGTCGGGACTTCCGGAGGCCAAGAGACCCAGTACTTC.

This chain connects TRBV3-1 (or the pseudogene TRBV3-2) to TRBJ2-2; D remains unclear. The CDR3 has 13 amino acids. Germline CDR1 and CDR2: LGHDT and YNNKEL (reference sequence). V was trimmed by 6 bases and J by 1 base, leaving 6 bases between them. The CDR3 nucleotides are TGTGCCAGCAGGCCACTGAACACCGGGGAGCTGTTTTTT. Its translation: CASRPLNTGELFF.

This clone was observed a single time. The rearrangement uses TRBV25-1 and TRBJ1-5; D remains unclear. The germline V gene has CDR1 MGHDK and CDR2 SYGVNS. The CDR3 is 15 amino acids. With 7 bases removed from V and 1 base from J, the gap between germline ends came to 14 bases. CDR3 nucleotide sequence: TGTGCCAGCACCAGCGGAGGAGCCAGCAATCAGCCCCAGCATTTT. This sequence encodes CASTSGGASNQPQHF. The variable domain in full, completed from reference TRBV25-1 and TRBJ1-5, reads EADIYQTPRYLVIGTGKKITLECSQTMGHDKMYWYQQDPGMELHLIHYSYGVNSTEKGDLSSESTVSRIRTEHFPLTLESARPSHTSQYLCASTSGGASNQPQHFGDGTRLSIL.

This sequence joins TRBV19 and TRBJ2-1, with 9 positions matching TRBD1. Trimming cost V 5 bases and J 5 bases; bases outside gene matches: 4. Germline V CDR1 and CDR2: LNHDA, SQIVND (reference sequence). CDR3 size: 14 residues. The DNA for the CDR3 is TGTGCCAGTAGTCCACAGGGGGCTCACAATGAGCAGTTCTTC. Protein: CASSPQGAHNEQFF.

This chain connects TRBV6-5 to TRBJ1-4; the D gene is possibly TRBD1 (5 bases). This CDR3 contains 14 residues. Trimming took off 2 bases at V and 7 bases at J, with 11 bases between the two ends. Germline CDR1 reads MNHEY; CDR2 reads SVGAGI. The CDR3 sequence: CASSYRGSGEKLFF. As DNA, the CDR3 is TGTGCCAGCAGTTACAGGGGCAGCGGTGAAAAACTGTTTTTT.

The chain carries TRBV27 and TRBJ1-4, with D tentatively TRBD1 (5 bases). Per germline, CDR1 MNHEY and CDR2 SMNVEV (reference sequence). CDR3 size: 14 residues. The V and J ends lost 3 bases and 7 bases respectively, with 12 bases between them. CDR3 protein: CASSFARVGEKLFF. The CDR3, as DNA: TGTGCCAGCAGTTTTGCCAGGGTCGGTGAAAAACTGTTTTTT.

V and J are TRBV11-2 and TRBJ2-5, with TRBD2 identical over 8 bases. The CDR3 runs 14 residues. The germline gives CDR1 SGHAT, CDR2 FQNNGV. V lost 7 bases and J lost 0; bases outside the gene matches: 4. In nucleotides, the CDR3 is TGTGCCAGCAAAGCGGGGGTTTACCAAGAGACCCAGTACTTC. Amino acid sequence: CASKAGVYQETQYF.

The chain employs TRBV18 and TRBJ2-3; TRBD2 aligns across 8 bases. The V and J ends lost 2 bases and 0 bases, in that order; junction bases with no gene match: 4. CDR1 KGHSH and CDR2 LQKENI come from the germline V gene. CDR3 size: 16 residues. The CDR3 nucleotides read TGTGCCAGCTCACCAGGGCGGGGGGCTAGCACAGATACGCAGTATTTT. This encodes CASSPGRGASTDTQYF. The whole variable domain, remainder taken from reference TRBV18 and TRBJ2-3, is NAGVMQNPRHLVRRRGQEARLRCSPMKGHSHVYWYRQLPEEGLKFMVYLQKENIIDESGMPKERFSAEFPKEGPSILRIQQVVRGDSAAYFCASSPGRGASTDTQYFGPGTRLTVL.

The chain employs TRBV7-3 and TRBJ2-1; 7 bases map to TRBD1. CDR1 SGHTA and CDR2 FQGTGA come from the germline V gene. V was pared by 2 bases and J by 9 bases, with 4 bases of the junction left unmatched. This CDR3 spans 13 amino acids. The CDR3 loop is CASSLPGDSEQFF. The CDR3 DNA sequence: TGTGCCAGCAGCTTACCAGGGGACAGTGAGCAGTTCTTC.

The V gene is TRBV7-3, the J gene TRBJ2-3; 8 nucleotides agree with TRBD2. From germline, CDR1 is SGHTA and CDR2 FQGTGA. The V gene end was trimmed by 5 bases and the J gene end by 5 bases; junction bases not matched to a gene: 9. The CDR3 consists of 15 residues. This CDR3 is CASSPLGGGGDTQYF. The CDR3 DNA follows: TGTGCCAGCAGCCCCCTCGGGGGGGGTGGAGATACGCAGTATTTT.

The chain uses TRBV15 and TRBJ2-1; perhaps TRBD2 as D (6 bases). CDR1 LNHNV and CDR2 YYDKDF come from the germline V gene (reference sequence). This CDR3 comprises 12 residues. Trimming pared 5 bases from V and 6 bases from J, leaving 8 bases between. The DNA of the CDR3 is TGTGCCACCAGCTCGGAGGGCAATGAGCAGTTCTTC. The encoded protein is CATSSEGNEQFF.

The chain employs TRBV5-4 and TRBJ2-5, with D tentatively TRBD2 (6 bases). Germline V lookup: CDR1 SGHNT, CDR2 YYREEE (reference sequence). The CDR3 extends over 17 amino acids. V lost 4 bases, J lost 3 bases, and 22 bases lay in between. The CDR3 here is CASSPTGRRGPKETQYF. CDR3 nucleotides: TGTGCCAGCAGCCCGACCGGCAGGAGGGGCCCTAAAGAGACCCAGTACTTC.

The chain combines TRBV29-1 with TRBJ2-1, with D tentatively TRBD1 or TRBD2 (5 bases each). This CDR3 has 13 residues. CDR1 and CDR2 (germline): SQVTM, ANQGSEA. V was clipped by 3 bases and J by 1 base, with 7 bases between them. The CDR3 coding sequence is TGCAGCGTTGACAGGGAGTCCTACAATGAGCAGTTCTTC. This translates into CSVDRESYNEQFF.

V and J are TRBV4-1 and TRBJ1-2; 10 bases are shared with TRBD1. Losses at the gene ends were 4 bases for V and 6 bases for J; bases not matched to a gene: 8. CDR1 is MGHRA and CDR2 is YSYEKL in the germline V gene. CDR3 length equals 15 residues. CDR3 DNA: TGCGCCAGCAGCCCCCGGGACAGGGGACAGGATGGCTACACCTTC. This codes for CASSPRDRGQDGYTF.

V and J are TRBV10-3 and TRBJ2-7; TRBD2 aligns across 13 bases. The CDR3 is 16 amino acids. V gave up 5 bases and J gave up 4 bases; unmatched junction bases: 8. Germline loops: CDR1 ENHRY, CDR2 SYGVKD. CDR3 bases: TGTGCCATCAGTCAGACTAGCGGGGGGCAGTATTACGAGCAGTACTTC. Amino acid sequence: CAISQTSGGQYYEQYF.

This clone has just a few counts. This chain joins TRBV30 and TRBJ1-4; D remains ambiguous. The CDR3 totals 14 residues. The V gene's germline CDR1 is GTSNPN and CDR2 SVGIG (reference sequence). V lost 0 bases and J lost 8, with 13 bases in between. DNA of the CDR3: TGTGCCTGGAGTGTAACGAAGGTTAAAGAAAAACTGTTTTTT. Translation: CAWSVTKVKEKLFF. The variable domain in full, with the rest retrieved from reference TRBV30 and TRBJ1-4, is SQTIHQWPATLVQPVGSPLSLECTVEGTSNPNLYWYRQAAGRGLQLLFYSVGIGQISSEVPQNLSASRPQDRQFILSSKKLLLSDSGFYLCAWSVTKVKEKLFFGSGTQLSVL.